This T cell receptor beta chain was identified in a study of cytomegalovirus exposure and HLA in healthy donors. PCR used 60 Vbeta primers and 13 Jbeta primers. TCRdb's table, derived via immunoSEQ multiplex PCR, lists solely in-frame clones and lacks some. The data hold about 150,000 clones, with around 79% observed a single time. CDR1 is MDHEN, CDR2 SYDVKM, per germline. The CDR3 spans 17 residues. The J segment lost 8 bases and the V segment lost 4 bases, leaving 19 bases of the junction unmatched. The chain recombines TRBV28 with TRBJ1-2; 7 bases are a match to TRBD1. Sample: PBMCs. The TCR sequence derives from a man aged 30 to 39 in good health and CMV-seropositive. The CDR3 loop is CASSSAPTGAGRGGYTF. The CDR3 DNA sequence: TGTGCCAGCAGTTCAGCCCCAACAGGGGCGGGACGGGGGGGCTACACCTTC.